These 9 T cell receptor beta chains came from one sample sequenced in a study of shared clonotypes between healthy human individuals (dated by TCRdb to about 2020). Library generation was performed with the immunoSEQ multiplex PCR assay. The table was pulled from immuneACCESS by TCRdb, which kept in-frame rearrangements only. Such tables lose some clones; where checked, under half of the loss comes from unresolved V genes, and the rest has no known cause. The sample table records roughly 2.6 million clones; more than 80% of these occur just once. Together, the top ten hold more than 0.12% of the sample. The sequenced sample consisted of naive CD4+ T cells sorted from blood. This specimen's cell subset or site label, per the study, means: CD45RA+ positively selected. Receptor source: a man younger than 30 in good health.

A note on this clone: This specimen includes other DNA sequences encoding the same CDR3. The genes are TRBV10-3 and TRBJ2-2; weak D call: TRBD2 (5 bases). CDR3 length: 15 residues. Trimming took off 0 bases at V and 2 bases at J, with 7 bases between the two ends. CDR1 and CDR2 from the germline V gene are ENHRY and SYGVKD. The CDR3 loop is CAISESTGNTGELFF. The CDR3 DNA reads TGTGCCATCAGTGAGTCAACGGGAAACACCGGGGAGCTGTTTTTT.

In DNA form, the CDR3 reads TGCGCCAGCAGCTTGGTGGAGGGTGGCCAGCCCCAGCATTTT. Amino acid sequence: CASSLVEGGQPQHF. The chain uses TRBV5-1 and TRBJ1-5; no definite D call. CDR3 length equals 14 residues. The germline gives CDR1 SGHRS, CDR2 YFSETQ. V lost 0 bases, J lost 7 bases, and 11 bases lay in between.

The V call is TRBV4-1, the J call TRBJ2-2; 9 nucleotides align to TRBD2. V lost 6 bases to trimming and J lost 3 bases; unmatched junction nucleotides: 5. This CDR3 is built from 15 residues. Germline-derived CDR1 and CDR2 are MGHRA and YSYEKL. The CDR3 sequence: CASRSSGGYTGELFF. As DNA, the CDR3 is TGCGCCAGCAGATCGAGCGGGGGGTACACCGGGGAGCTGTTTTTT.

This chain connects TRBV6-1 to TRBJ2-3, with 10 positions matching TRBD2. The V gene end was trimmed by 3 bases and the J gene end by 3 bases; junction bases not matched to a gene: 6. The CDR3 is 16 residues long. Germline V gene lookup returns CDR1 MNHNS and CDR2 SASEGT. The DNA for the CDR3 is TGTGCCAGCAGTGATCAGCGGGGGGGCGAAACAGATACGCAGTATTTT. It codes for CASSDQRGGETDTQYF.

The CDR3 nucleotides are TGTGCCAGCAGCTTAGAGGTGGGCTACACCTTC. Translation gives CASSLEVGYTF. The chain recombines TRBV7-9 with TRBJ1-2; no clear D. CDR3 length: 11 amino acids. Between the trimmed V and J ends, which lost 1 base and 8 bases, there was a span of 5 bases. Germline V gene data show CDR1 as SEHNR and CDR2 as FQNEAQ (reference sequence).

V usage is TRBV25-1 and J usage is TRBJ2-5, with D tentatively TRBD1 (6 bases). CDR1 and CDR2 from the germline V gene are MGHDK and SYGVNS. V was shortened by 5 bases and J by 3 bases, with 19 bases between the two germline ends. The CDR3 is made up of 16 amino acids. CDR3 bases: TGTGCCAGCAGTATCCCAAGAGTCAGGGGTGAAGAGACCCAGTACTTC. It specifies CASSIPRVRGEETQYF. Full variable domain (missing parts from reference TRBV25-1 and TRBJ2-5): EADIYQTPRYLVIGTGKKITLECSQTMGHDKMYWYQQDPGMELHLIHYSYGVNSTEKGDLSSESTVSRIRTEHFPLTLESARPSHTSQYLCASSIPRVRGEETQYFGPGTRLLVL.

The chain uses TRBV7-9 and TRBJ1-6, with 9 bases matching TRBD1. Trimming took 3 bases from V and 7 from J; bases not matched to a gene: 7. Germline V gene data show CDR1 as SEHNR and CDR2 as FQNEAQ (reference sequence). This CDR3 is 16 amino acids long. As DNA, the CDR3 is TGTGCCAGCAGCTTCGATTTAGGGACAGGGAATTCACCCCTCCACTTT. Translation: CASSFDLGTGNSPLHF.

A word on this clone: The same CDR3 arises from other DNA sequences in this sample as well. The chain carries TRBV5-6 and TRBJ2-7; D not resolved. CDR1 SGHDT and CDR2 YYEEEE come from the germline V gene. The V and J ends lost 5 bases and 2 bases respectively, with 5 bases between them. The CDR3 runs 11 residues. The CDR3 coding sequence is TGTGCCAGCAGTTCCACCTACGAGCAGTACTTC. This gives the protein CASSSTYEQYF.

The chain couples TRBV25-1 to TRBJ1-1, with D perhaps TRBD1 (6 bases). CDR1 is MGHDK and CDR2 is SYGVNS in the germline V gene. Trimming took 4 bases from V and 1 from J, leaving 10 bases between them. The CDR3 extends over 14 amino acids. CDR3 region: CASSAPTGNTEAFF. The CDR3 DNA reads TGTGCCAGCAGTGCGCCGACAGGGAACACTGAAGCTTTCTTT.